The rows below give T cell receptor beta chains drawn from one sample of a study of blood T cell repertoires in COVID-19. The table came from immunoSEQ multiplex PCR; TCRdb's copy has only in-frame clones and leaves some out. This repertoire shows about 190,000 clones, roughly nine tenths found once; its top ten account for roughly 2.2%. The sequenced sample consisted of peripheral blood. These receptors were obtained from a man in his 70s with active or convalescent COVID-19. CDR3s include the opening cysteine and the closing phenylalanine or tryptophan. The D gene is left open where the match is weak. The size entry is marked missing in some rows and otherwise reads once, few, many or a size class.

>-|TRBJ1-4|-|TRBV5-6
TGTGCCAGCAGCGACGGACTCTCAACTAATGAAAAACTGTTTTTT
CASSDGLSTNEKLFF
>once|TRBJ1-3|TRBD1|TRBV19
TGTGCCAGCGGTCTACAGGGGTTGGCAGGAAACACCATATATTTT
CASGLQGLAGNTIYF
>-|TRBJ2-1|TRBD2|TRBV15
TGTGCCACCAGCAGACGCCCCGGGACTAGCAACAATGAGCAGTTCTTC
CATSRRPGTSNNEQFF
>-|TRBJ1-1|-|TRBV18
TGTGCCAGCTCTCGGGTTGGGAACACTGAAGCTTTCTTT
CASSRVGNTEAFF
>-|TRBJ2-5|TRBD2|TRBV10-3
TGTGCCATCAGTGAGTCGAACCCGATAAGCGGGAGTTCAGAGACCCAGTACTTC
CAISESNPISGSSETQYF
>-|TRBJ2-2|TRBD1|TRBV28
TGTGCCAGCAATACAGGGGGCCCCTGGACCGGGGAGCTGTTTTTT
CASNTGGPWTGELFF
>few|TRBJ2-5|-|TRBV29-1
TGCAGCGTTGAAGATGGGGGGGAGACCCAGTACTTC
CSVEDGGETQYF
>-|TRBJ2-1|TRBD2|TRBV25-1
TGTGCCAGCAGTGGGAATCGACTAGCGGGCTCCTACAATGAGCAGTTCTTC
CASSGNRLAGSYNEQFF
>-|TRBJ1-6|TRBD1|TRBV11-3
TGTGCCAGCAGCTTAGAGATTGGAGCGGACAGGGCTAATTCACCCCTCCACTTT
CASSLEIGADRANSPLHF
>-|TRBJ1-2|TRBD1|TRBV5-4
TGTGCCAGCAGCATCTCCGGGACAGGGGGCTTCGGGGGCTACACCTTC
CASSISGTGGFGGYTF
>-|TRBJ2-3|-|TRBV5-1
TGCGCCAGCAGCTTGGGAGAGGTAGATACGCAGTATTTT
CASSLGEVDTQYF
>-|TRBJ2-1|-|TRBV28
TGTGCCAGCAGCCTCGACTATTACAATGAGCAGTTCTTC
CASSLDYYNEQFF
>-|TRBJ2-2|-|TRBV3-1/TRBV3-2
TGTGCCAGCAGCCACAGTGACAGGTCCAACGCCGGGGAGCTGTTTTTT
CASSHSDRSNAGELFF
>-|TRBJ1-5|TRBD1|TRBV24-1
TGTGCCACCAGTGGCCAGGGGGGAGTTTGGCCCCAGCATTTT
CATSGQGGVWPQHF
>-|TRBJ2-5|-|TRBV7-9
TGTGCCAGCAGCTCGACAGGTCCAAAGACCCAGTACTTC
CASSSTGPKTQYF
>-|TRBJ1-5|-|TRBV6-6
TGTGCCAGCGATAAGGACCCGGGACAGCCCCAGCATTTT
CASDKDPGQPQHF
>-|TRBJ2-1|TRBD2|TRBV6-1
TGTGCCAGCAGTGATCCACGGGGGGTGAGCAATGAGCAGTTCTTC
CASSDPRGVSNEQFF